The T cell receptor beta chain described here comes from a study of T cells after yellow fever vaccination. The CDR3 sequence is 15 residues long. Germline values: CDR1 SQVTM, CDR2 ANQGSEA. Trimming removed 4 bases at V and 0 bases at J, with 13 bases between. One entry per CDR3 protein, called by TCRdb with MiXCR from the 5' RACE reads. Of about 320,000 distinct CDR3 sequences in the sample, around 4.5% were seen once. Study-level results: Clonotypes shared by both compartments, CD4 and CD8, made up a small share.

There are many counts of this clonotype. Its antigen is still unknown. The origin of this receptor is a man younger than 30 who received the YFV17D yellow fever vaccine. The chain links TRBV29-1 to TRBJ2-1; D is unresolved. Sequenced material: PBMCs, taken 15 days after the yellow fever booster vaccination. The CDR3 DNA reads as TGCAGCGTTGTTGGTGTGGATAGCTCCTACAATGAGCAGTTCTTC. It specifies CSVVGVDSSYNEQFF.